This T cell receptor (beta chain) was identified in a study of shared clonotypes between healthy human individuals. Notes on the study in general: How much donors shared clonotypes was expected to be affected by sequencing depth. Clonotypes that were shared across a handful of donors made up around 4.6% of naive CD4 clonotypes.

Worth noting for this clone: Its antigen is unidentified.

The authors distributed each subset's genomic DNA evenly over several immunoSEQ plates. Libraries were prepared by immunoSEQ multiplex PCR; TCRdb keeps only in-frame clonotypes and omits some of them. The sample gives about 2.1 million clones, just over 90% of which show up once; around 1.7% is in the top ten. In the naive CD8 group, cells lacked CD45RO and were positively selected for CCR7, so terminally differentiated effector memory CD45RA+ cells were left out. The donors were all Caucasian adults (living in Nashville, Tennessee). V was clipped by 5 bases and J by 4 bases, with 15 bases between them. The germline gives CDR1 SGHVS, CDR2 FQNEAQ. This CDR3 is 14 amino acids long.

The origin of this receptor is a man aged 18 to 30 in good health. Some clones in this sample may be carry-over from other donors' samples. Source material: naive CD8+ T cells from PBMCs. This sequence joins TRBV7-8 and TRBJ2-7, with D possibly being TRBD1 (7 bases). CDR3 bases: TGTGCCAGCAGCCCCAGGACAGGAGGGTACGAGCAGTACTTC. Amino acid sequence: CASSPRTGGYEQYF.